This paragraph covers one T cell receptor (beta chain) sequence. The sample belongs to a study of blood T cell repertoires in COVID-19. Some clones are missing from TCRdb's copy, which holds only in-frame ones; the method was immunoSEQ multiplex PCR. The repertoire holds approximately 110,000 clones, with 85% to 90% as singletons. The V segment lost 8 bases and the J segment 6 bases; nucleotides outside the gene matches: 5. The CDR3 runs to 14 residues. Germline V lookup: CDR1 MGHRA, CDR2 YSYEKL. This sequence originates from a woman aged 50 to 65 with active or convalescent COVID-19. Sequenced input: peripheral blood. V is TRBV4-1 and J is TRBJ2-2, with 11 bases matching TRBD1. The CDR3 DNA is TGCGCCAGCGGGGACAGGGGGTTCGCCGGGGAGCTGTTTTTT. It codes for CASGDRGFAGELFF.